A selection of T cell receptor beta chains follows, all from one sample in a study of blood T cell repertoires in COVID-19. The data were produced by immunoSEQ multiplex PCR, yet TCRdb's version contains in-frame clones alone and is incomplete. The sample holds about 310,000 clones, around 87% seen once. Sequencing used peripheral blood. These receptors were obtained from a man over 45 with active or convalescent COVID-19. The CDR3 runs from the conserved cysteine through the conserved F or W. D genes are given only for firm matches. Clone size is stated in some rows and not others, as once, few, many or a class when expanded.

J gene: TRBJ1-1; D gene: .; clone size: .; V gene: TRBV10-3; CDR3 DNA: TGTGCCATCAGGGGGCTCGCGAACACTGAAGCTTTCTTT; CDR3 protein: CAIRGLANTEAFF
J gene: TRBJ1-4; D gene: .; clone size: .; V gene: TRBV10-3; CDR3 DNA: TGTGCCTACGCGACAGGCCCAAATGAAAAACTGTTTTTT; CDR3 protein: CAYATGPNEKLFF
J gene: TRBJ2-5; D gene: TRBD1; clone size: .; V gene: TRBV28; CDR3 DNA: TGTGCCAGCAGTTTAGTTACCCAGGGGGCGCGGGAGACCCAGTACTTC; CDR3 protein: CASSLVTQGARETQYF
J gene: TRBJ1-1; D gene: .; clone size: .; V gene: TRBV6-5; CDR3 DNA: TGTGCCAGCGGTCGGGGGGTGCTGAACACTGAAGCTTTCTTT; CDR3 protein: CASGRGVLNTEAFF
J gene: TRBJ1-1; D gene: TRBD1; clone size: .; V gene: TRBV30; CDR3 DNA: TGTGCCTGGGGGGGGGACAGGGTATCAGCTTTCTTT; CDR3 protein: CAWGGDRVSAFF
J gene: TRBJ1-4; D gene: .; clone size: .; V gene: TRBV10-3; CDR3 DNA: TGTGCCATCAGTGAACGGGAGGGAGCTAATGAAAAACTGTTTTTT; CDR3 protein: CAISEREGANEKLFF
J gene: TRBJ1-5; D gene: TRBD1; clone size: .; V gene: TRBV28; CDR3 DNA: TGTGCCAGCATGAGTGGACAGGGGGCTTATAGCAATCAGCCCCAGCATTTT; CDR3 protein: CASMSGQGAYSNQPQHF
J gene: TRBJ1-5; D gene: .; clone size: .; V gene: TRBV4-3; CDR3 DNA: TGCGCCAGCAGCCAATATAGGGGGGGCTTACGGGAGCCCCAGCATTTT; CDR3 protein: CASSQYRGGLREPQHF
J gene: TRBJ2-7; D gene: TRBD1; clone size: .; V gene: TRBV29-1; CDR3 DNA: TGCAGCGTTGAAGACCCGACAGGGCTTAGCTACAAGCAGTACTTC; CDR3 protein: CSVEDPTGLSYKQYF
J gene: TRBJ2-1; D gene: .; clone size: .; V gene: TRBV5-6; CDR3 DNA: TGTGCCAGCAGCTTAAACTTAGTCCAACACAATGAGCAGTTCTTC; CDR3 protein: CASSLNLVQHNEQFF
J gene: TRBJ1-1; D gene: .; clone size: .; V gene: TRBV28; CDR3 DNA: TGTGCCAGCAGTTTTATAGGGGCCGGGAGCACTGAAGCTTTCTTT; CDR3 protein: CASSFIGAGSTEAFF
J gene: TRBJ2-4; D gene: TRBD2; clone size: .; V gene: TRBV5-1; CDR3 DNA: TGCGCCAGCAGCGACCTCGGGAGGGTAGCCAAAAACATTCAGTACTTC; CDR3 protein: CASSDLGRVAKNIQYF
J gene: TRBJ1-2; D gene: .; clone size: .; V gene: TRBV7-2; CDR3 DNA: TGTGCCAGCAGCCCTGGGACATGGGGCTACACCTTC; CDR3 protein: CASSPGTWGYTF
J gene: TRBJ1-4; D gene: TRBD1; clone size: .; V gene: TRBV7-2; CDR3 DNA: TGTGCCAGCAGCCGCCGGACAGGGGGCAATGTATTTGAAAAACTGTTTTTT; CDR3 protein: CASSRRTGGNVFEKLFF
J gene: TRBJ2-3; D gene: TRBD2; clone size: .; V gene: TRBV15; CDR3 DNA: TGTGCCACCAGCGGACTCCGGGGGGAAGATACGCAGTATTTT; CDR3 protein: CATSGLRGEDTQYF
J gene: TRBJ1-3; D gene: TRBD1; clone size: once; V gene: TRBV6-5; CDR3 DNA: TGTGCCAGCAGACGCGAGACAGGGGTCGAGAACACCATATATTTT; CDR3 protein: CASRRETGVENTIYF
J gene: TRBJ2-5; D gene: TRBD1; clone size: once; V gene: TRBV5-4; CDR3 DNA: TGTGCCAGCACCGACGGGACAGAAGAGACCCAGTACTTC; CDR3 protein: CASTDGTEETQYF
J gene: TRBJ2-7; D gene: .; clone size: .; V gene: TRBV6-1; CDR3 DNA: TGTGCCAGCAGTGAACTGAGGTACGAGCAGTACTTC; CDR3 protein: CASSELRYEQYF
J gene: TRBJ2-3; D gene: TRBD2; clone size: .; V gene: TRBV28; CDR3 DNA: TGTGCCAGCAGCCGGGGGGGCGGGAGATCAGATACGCAGTATTTT; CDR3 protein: CASSRGGGRSDTQYF
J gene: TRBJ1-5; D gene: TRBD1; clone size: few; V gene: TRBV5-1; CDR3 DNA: TGCGCCAGCAGCTCACACCGGGACAGGGGACCCCATCAGCCCCAGCATTTT; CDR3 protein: CASSSHRDRGPHQPQHF
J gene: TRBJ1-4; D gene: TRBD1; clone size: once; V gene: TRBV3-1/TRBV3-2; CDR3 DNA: TGTGCCAGCAGCCTAGGTAGACAGGGTAATGAAAAACTGTTTTTT; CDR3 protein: CASSLGRQGNEKLFF
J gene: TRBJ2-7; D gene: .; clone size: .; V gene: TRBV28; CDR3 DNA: TGTGCCAGCAGTGGGCCGGGGTATGGGAACTACGAGCAGTACTTC; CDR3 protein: CASSGPGYGNYEQYF
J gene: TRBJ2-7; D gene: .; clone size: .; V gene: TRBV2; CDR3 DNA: TGTGCCAGCAGTGTAGCCTACGAGCAGTACTTC; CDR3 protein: CASSVAYEQYF
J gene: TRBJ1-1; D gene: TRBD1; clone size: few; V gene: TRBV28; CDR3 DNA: TGTGCCAGCAGTTCCTGGGGGCTACAGGGGCAAGCTTTCTTT; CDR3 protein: CASSSWGLQGQAFF
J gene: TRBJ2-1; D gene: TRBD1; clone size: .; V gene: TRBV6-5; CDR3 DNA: TGTGCCAGCAGGGACAGGGGAAATGAGCAGTTCTTC; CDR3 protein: CASRDRGNEQFF
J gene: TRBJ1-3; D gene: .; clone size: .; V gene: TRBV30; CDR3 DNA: TGTGCCTGGAACCAGGACACTGGAAACACCATATATTTT; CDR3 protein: CAWNQDTGNTIYF
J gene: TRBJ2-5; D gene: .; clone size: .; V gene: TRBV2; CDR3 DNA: TGTGCCAGCAGGCCAGACCAAGAGACCCAGTACTTC; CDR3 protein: CASRPDQETQYF
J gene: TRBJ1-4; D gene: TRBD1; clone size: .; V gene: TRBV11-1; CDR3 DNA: TGTGCCAGCAGCCTCGGGACAGGGGGCCATGAAAAACTGTTTTTT; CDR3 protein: CASSLGTGGHEKLFF
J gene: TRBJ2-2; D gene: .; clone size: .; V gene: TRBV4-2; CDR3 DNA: TGTGCCAGCAGCCAAAGGGGGGGCCCCGGGGAGCTGTTTTTT; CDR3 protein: CASSQRGGPGELFF
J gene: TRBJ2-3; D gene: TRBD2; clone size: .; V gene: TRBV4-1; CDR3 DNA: TGCGCCAGCAGCCAAGCGGAGCGGGGGCCCACAGATACGCAGTATTTT; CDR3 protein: CASSQAERGPTDTQYF
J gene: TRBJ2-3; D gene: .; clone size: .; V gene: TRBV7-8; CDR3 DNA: TGTGCCAGCAGCTTAAGGGCCCGATGGGGGGACCGCACAGATACGCAGTATTTT; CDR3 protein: CASSLRARWGDRTDTQYF
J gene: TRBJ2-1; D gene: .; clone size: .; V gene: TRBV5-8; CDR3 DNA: TGTGCCAGCAGCTTGGAAGGTTTGGCAGGGGAGACCTACAATGAGCAGTTCTTC; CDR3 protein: CASSLEGLAGETYNEQFF
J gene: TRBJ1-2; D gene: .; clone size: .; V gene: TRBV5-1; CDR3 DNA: TGCGCCAGCAGCTTGGACCTGAGGGGCTACACCTTC; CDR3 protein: CASSLDLRGYTF
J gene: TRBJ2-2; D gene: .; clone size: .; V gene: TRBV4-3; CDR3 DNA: TGCGCCAGCAGCCAAGAGGTCCGGGGCACCGGGGAGCTGTTTTTT; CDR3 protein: CASSQEVRGTGELFF
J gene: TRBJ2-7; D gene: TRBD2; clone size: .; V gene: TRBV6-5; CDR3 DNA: TGTGCCAGCCGACTAGCGGGGGGGCTCAACGAGCAGTACTTC; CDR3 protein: CASRLAGGLNEQYF
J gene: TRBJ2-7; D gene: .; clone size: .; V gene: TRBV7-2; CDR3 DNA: TGTGCCAGCAGCACCCCCACGACAGACGAGCAGTACTTC; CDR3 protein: CASSTPTTDEQYF
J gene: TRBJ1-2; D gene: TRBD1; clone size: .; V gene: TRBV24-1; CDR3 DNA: TGTGCCACCAGTGATACTAGGACAGGGGGCGATGGCTACACCTTC; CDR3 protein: CATSDTRTGGDGYTF
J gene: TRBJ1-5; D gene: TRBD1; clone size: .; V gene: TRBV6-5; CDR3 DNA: TGTGCCAGCAGAGCAACAGGGGGCGGCAATCAGCCCCAGCATTTT; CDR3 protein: CASRATGGGNQPQHF
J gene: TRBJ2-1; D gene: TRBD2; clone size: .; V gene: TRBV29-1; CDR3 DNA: TGCAGCGTTGAAGATCGTATGAGGAGCGGGGGGAATGAGCAGTTCTTC; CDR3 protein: CSVEDRMRSGGNEQFF
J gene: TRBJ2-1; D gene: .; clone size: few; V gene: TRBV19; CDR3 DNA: TGTGCCAGTAGTATTCTGGACTCGGCCTACAATGAGCAGTTCTTC; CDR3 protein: CASSILDSAYNEQFF
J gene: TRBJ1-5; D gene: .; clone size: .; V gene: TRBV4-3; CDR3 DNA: TGCGCCAGCAGCCAAGCGCGCGAGCAGCCCCAGCATTTT; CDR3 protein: CASSQAREQPQHF
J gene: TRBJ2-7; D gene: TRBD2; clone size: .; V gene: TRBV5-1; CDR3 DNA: TGCGCCAGCGGGACTAGCGGGAGCTTAGAGCAGTACTTC; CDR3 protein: CASGTSGSLEQYF
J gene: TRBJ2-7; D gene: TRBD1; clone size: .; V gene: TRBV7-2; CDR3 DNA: TGTGCCAGCAGCCTTTCTTCAGGGGGCTCCTACGAGCAGTACTTC; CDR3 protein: CASSLSSGGSYEQYF
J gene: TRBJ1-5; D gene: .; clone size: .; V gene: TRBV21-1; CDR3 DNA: TGTGCCAGCAGCAAAGCGCTTTATCAGAGGACAGGGGGCGAAGATGGCAATCAGCCCCAGCATTTT; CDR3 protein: CASSKALYQRTGGEDGNQPQHF
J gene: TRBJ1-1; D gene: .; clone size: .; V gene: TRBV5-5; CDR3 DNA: TGTGCCAGCAGCGGCCGTAACGCAGTCCGGGGGACTGAAGCTTTCTTT; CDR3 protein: CASSGRNAVRGTEAFF
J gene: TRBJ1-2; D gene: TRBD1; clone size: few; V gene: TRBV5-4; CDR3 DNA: TGTGCCAGCAGCACGGACAGGTTTTATGGCTACACCTTC; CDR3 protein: CASSTDRFYGYTF
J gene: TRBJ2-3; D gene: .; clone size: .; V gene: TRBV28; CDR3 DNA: TGTGCCAGCAGTCCCACCCCGGGGAGCACAGATACGCAGTATTTT; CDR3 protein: CASSPTPGSTDTQYF
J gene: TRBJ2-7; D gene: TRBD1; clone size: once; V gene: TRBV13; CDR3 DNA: TGCGCCAGCAGTTGCGGGACAGGCGACTACGAGCAGTACTTC; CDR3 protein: CASSCGTGDYEQYF
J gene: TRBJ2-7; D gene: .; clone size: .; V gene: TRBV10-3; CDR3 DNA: TGTGCCATCAGTGAGATAGATTACGAGCAGTACTTC; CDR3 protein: CAISEIDYEQYF
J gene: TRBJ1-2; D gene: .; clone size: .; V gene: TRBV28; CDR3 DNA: TGTGCCAGCAGTCCGGGAGGGGGTAACTATGGCTACACCTTC; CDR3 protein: CASSPGGGNYGYTF
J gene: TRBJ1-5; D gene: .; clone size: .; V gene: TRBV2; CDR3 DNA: TGTGCCAGCAGAGGTAGTACGGGGGGGGGCAATCAGCCCCAGCATTTT; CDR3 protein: CASRGSTGGGNQPQHF
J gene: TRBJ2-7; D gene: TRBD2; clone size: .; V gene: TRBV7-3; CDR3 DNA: TGTGCCAGCAGCTTGCATAGCGGGAGCTACGAGCAGTACTTC; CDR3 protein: CASSLHSGSYEQYF